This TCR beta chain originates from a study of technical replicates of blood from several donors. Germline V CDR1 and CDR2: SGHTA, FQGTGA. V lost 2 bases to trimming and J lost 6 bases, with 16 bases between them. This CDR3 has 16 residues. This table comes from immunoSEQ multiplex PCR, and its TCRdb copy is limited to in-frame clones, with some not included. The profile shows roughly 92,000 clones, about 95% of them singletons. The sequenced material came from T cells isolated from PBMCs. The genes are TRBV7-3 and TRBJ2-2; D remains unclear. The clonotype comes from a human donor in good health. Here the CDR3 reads CASSLQSPRSAGELFF. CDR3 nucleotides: TGTGCCAGCAGCTTACAGTCCCCTAGGTCGGCCGGGGAGCTGTTTTTT. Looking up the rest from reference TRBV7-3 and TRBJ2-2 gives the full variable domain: GAGVSQTPSNKVTEKGKYVELRCDPISGHTALYWYRQSLGQGPEFLIYFQGTGAADDSGLPNDRFFAVRPEGSVSTLKIQRTERGDSAVYLCASSLQSPRSAGELFFGEGSRLTVL.